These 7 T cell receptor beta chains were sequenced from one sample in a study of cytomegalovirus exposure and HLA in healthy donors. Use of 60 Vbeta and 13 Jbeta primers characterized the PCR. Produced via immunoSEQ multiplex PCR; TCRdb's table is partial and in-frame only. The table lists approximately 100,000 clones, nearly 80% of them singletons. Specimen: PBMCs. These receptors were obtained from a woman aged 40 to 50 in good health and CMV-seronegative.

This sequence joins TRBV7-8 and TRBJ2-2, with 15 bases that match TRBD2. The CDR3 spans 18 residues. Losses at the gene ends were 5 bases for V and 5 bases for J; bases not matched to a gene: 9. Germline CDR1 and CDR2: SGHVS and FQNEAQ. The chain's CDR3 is CASSAGLAGGWSTGELFF. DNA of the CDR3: TGTGCCAGCAGCGCGGGACTAGCGGGGGGCTGGAGTACCGGGGAGCTGTTTTTT.

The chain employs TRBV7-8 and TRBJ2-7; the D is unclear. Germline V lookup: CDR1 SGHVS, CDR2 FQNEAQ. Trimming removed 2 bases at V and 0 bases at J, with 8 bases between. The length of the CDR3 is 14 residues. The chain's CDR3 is CASSLTDASYEQYF. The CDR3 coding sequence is TGTGCCAGCAGCTTAACAGACGCCTCCTACGAGCAGTACTTC.

The CDR3 DNA reads TGCGCCAGCAGCCAAGATCGAGGCGGGGGACGTCCCCAGCATTTT. This codes for CASSQDRGGGRPQHF. The rearrangement links TRBV4-3 to TRBJ1-5; tentatively, D is TRBD1 (5 bases). Germline-derived CDR1 and CDR2 are LGHNA and YSLEER. V was shortened by 0 bases and J by 10 bases, with 16 bases between the two germline ends. The CDR3 has 15 amino acids.

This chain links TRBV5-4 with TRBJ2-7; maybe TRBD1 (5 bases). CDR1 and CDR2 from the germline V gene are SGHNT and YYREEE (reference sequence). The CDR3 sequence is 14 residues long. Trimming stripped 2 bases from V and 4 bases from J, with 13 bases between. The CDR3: CASSFDRGTYEQYF. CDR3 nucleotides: TGTGCCAGCAGCTTTGACAGAGGAACATACGAGCAGTACTTC.

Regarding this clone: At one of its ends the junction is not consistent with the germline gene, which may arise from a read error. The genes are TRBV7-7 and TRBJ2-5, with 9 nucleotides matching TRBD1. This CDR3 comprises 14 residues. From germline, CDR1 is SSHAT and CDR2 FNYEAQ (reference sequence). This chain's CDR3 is CASSLQGAMETQYF. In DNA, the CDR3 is TGTGCTAGCAGCTTACAGGGGGCCATGGAGACCCAGTACTTC. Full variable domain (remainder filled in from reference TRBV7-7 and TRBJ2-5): GAGVSQSPRYKVTKRGQDVTLRCDPISSHATLYWYQQALGQGPEFLTYFNYEAQPDKSGLPSDRFSAERPEGSISTLTIQRTEQRDSAMYRCASSLQGAMETQYFGPGTRLLVL.

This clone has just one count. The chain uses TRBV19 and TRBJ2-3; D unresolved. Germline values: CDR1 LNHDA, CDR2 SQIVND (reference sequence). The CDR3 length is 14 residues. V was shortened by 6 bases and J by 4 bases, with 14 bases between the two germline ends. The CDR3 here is CASSAPLLADTQYF. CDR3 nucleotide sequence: TGTGCCAGTAGCGCACCATTACTCGCAGATACGCAGTATTTT.

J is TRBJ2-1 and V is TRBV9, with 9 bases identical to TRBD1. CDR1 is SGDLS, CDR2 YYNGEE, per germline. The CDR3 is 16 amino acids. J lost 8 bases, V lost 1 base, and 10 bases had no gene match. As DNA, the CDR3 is TGTGCCAGCAGCGTAAGGGGACAGGGTGGTGGGGATGAGCAGTTCTTC. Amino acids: CASSVRGQGGGDEQFF.